This T cell receptor (beta chain) was captured by sequencing in a study of blood T cell repertoires in COVID-19. Study in general: Sources were T cells, B-cell-depleted T cells, or PBMCs; the material itself was cDNA or gDNA.

Generated by immunoSEQ multiplex PCR, the TCRdb table keeps only in-frame clones and is missing some. Of about 200,000 clones listed, about 93% were seen once; the top ten hold 0.6% to 0.8%. The CDR3 has 15 residues. Germline trimming cut 0 bases from V and 4 bases from J; bases unmatched to any gene: 2. Germline V gene lookup returns CDR1 SGDLS and CDR2 YYNGEE. This chain links TRBV9 with TRBJ2-7, with 12 bases that match TRBD2. The sequenced sample was peripheral blood. This TCR derives from a man aged 25-40 years with COVID-19, enrolled during active disease. The CDR3, as DNA: TGTGCCAGCAGCGTAGGGACTAGCGGGGAGTACGAGCAGTACTTC. It codes for CASSVGTSGEYEQYF.